One sample yielded the 15 T cell receptor beta chains listed below, sequenced in a study of OX40 agonist ivuxolimab in advanced cancers. The assay was immunoSEQ multiplex PCR, and TCRdb's table has in-frame clones only and misses some. The data contain some 70,000 clones, around 80% of them seen just once; the ten biggest clones take up 0.9% to 1.4%. Sequenced material: CD4+ or CD8+ T cells sorted from blood, taken in a trial of the OX40 agonist ivuxolimab. The receptors shown here come from an adult with an advanced solid tumor such as melanoma, head and neck, liver or kidney cancer.

The chain employs TRBV6-6 and TRBJ1-2; 9 bases match TRBD1. Germline V CDR1 and CDR2: MNHNY, SVGAGI (reference sequence). The V segment lost 6 bases and the J segment 8 bases; nucleotides outside the gene matches: 7. The CDR3 covers 13 residues. The CDR3 region has the DNA TGTGCCAGCAGCTGGGACAGGGTTGGCGGCTACACCTTC. It codes for CASSWDRVGGYTF.

The rearrangement uses TRBV5-1 and TRBJ1-6; TRBD1 agrees at 7 bases. The germline CDR1 and CDR2 sequences are SGHRS and YFSETQ. CDR3 length: 14 residues. Trimming cost V 0 bases and J 9 bases; bases outside gene matches: 3. In nucleotides, the CDR3 is TGCGCCAGCAGCTTGGACAGGGGCCGTTCACCCCTCCACTTT. The encoded protein is CASSLDRGRSPLHF. The entire variable domain, with the rest obtained from reference TRBV5-1 and TRBJ1-6, is as follows: KAGVTQTPRYLIKTRGQQVTLSCSPISGHRSVSWYQQTPGQGLQFLFEYFSETQRNKGNFPGRFSGRQFSNSRSEMNVSTLELGDSALYLCASSLDRGRSPLHFGNGTRLTVT.

The V and J genes are TRBV7-2 and TRBJ2-7; 9 nucleotides align to TRBD2. Germline V gives CDR1 SGHTA, CDR2 FQGNSA. The J segment lost 3 bases and the V segment lost 1 base, leaving 1 base of the junction unmatched. The CDR3 is 14 amino acids. In nucleotides, the CDR3 is TGTGCCAGCAGCTTAGATAGCGGGGGCTACGAGCAGTACTTC. Translation gives CASSLDSGGYEQYF.

This clone appeared a few times. This sequence joins TRBV7-6 and TRBJ1-1; possibly TRBD1 for D (6 bases). Trimming cost V 1 base and J 1 base, with 7 bases left between them. Germline V gives CDR1 SGHVS, CDR2 FNYEAQ. The CDR3 runs 14 residues. The CDR3 protein is CASSLGTANTEAFF. In DNA, the CDR3 is TGTGCCAGCAGCTTAGGGACAGCGAACACTGAAGCTTTCTTT.

V usage is TRBV7-3 and J usage is TRBJ1-1; a possible D gene is TRBD1 (6 bases). The CDR3 spans 14 residues. Germline V gene lookup returns CDR1 SGHTA and CDR2 FQGTGA. Trimming took off 4 bases at V and 0 bases at J, with 9 bases between the two ends. The CDR3 region is CASSSGAMNTEAFF. The CDR3 region has the DNA TGTGCCAGCAGCTCAGGGGCCATGAACACTGAAGCTTTCTTT.

V and J are TRBV5-4 and TRBJ1-1; TRBD1 might be the D (6 bases). In germline, CDR1 is SGHNT, CDR2 YYREEE (reference sequence). CDR3 length: 16 amino acids. Trimming pared 0 bases from V and 3 bases from J, leaving 15 bases between. The CDR3 DNA is TGTGCCAGCAGCTTGGGGGGACACCGATCGGACACTGAAGCTTTCTTT. Its translation is CASSLGGHRSDTEAFF.

This chain connects TRBV5-1 to TRBJ2-1, with 12 bases lining up with TRBD2. The germline V gene has CDR1 SGHRS and CDR2 YFSETQ. The CDR3 has 18 amino acids. Trimming removed 1 base from V and 6 bases from J; junction bases left unmatched: 11. CDR3 sequence (DNA): TGCGCCAGCAGCTTGTGGACTACTACTAGCGGGGGGTTCAATGAGCAGTTCTTC. Protein sequence: CASSLWTTTSGGFNEQFF. Together with reference TRBV5-1 and TRBJ2-1, the CDR3 gives the full variable domain: KAGVTQTPRYLIKTRGQQVTLSCSPISGHRSVSWYQQTPGQGLQFLFEYFSETQRNKGNFPGRFSGRQFSNSRSEMNVSTLELGDSALYLCASSLWTTTSGGFNEQFFGPGTRLTVL.

The rearrangement links TRBV19 to TRBJ2-3; the D gene is possibly TRBD2 (5 bases). The V gene lost 3 bases and the J gene lost 3 bases, with 7 bases spanning the gap. The CDR3 has 13 amino acids. Per the germline V gene, CDR1 is LNHDA and CDR2 is SQIVND (reference sequence). CDR3 sequence (DNA): TGTGCCAGTAGTATCACTAGAACAGATACGCAGTATTTT. Amino acids: CASSITRTDTQYF.

This chain connects TRBV27 to TRBJ2-3; D may be TRBD1 (5 bases). Trimming took 7 bases from V and 8 from J, leaving 25 bases between them. There are 16 residues in the CDR3. Germline V gives CDR1 MNHEY, CDR2 SMNVEV (reference sequence). The CDR3 DNA follows: TGTGCCAGCACCCCAATCGCAGCAGGCTCTAGGGGTACGCAGTATTTT. This encodes CASTPIAAGSRGTQYF.

Only one count was recorded for this clone. This chain connects TRBV10-3 to TRBJ1-4; D remains unclear. V lost 6 bases and J 6 bases, leaving 11 bases between the germline ends. The CDR3 length is 13 residues. Germline values: CDR1 ENHRY, CDR2 SYGVKD. The CDR3 is CAIRRDSYEKLFF. CDR3 bases: TGTGCCATCAGGAGGGATTCGTATGAAAAACTGTTTTTT.

The chain employs TRBV5-4 and TRBJ2-3; 14 bases fit TRBD2. The V segment lost 4 bases and the J segment 4 bases; nucleotides outside the gene matches: 2. The CDR3 extends over 15 amino acids. Germline V gene lookup returns CDR1 SGHNT and CDR2 YYREEE (reference sequence). The CDR3 here is CASSPGLAGADTQYF. The CDR3 region has the DNA TGTGCCAGCAGCCCGGGACTAGCGGGGGCAGATACGCAGTATTTT.

The V gene is TRBV29-1, the J gene TRBJ1-1; TRBD1 aligns across 8 bases. The CDR3 runs 13 residues. The V and J ends lost 7 bases and 6 bases, in that order; junction bases with no gene match: 10. Germline V gene lookup returns CDR1 SQVTM and CDR2 ANQGSEA. CDR3 coding DNA: TGCAGCGGGGAGGGACAGGCCAATCCTGAAGCTTTCTTT. Encoded protein: CSGEGQANPEAFF.

V is TRBV7-6 and J is TRBJ2-5; 12 nucleotides match TRBD2. This CDR3 has 17 residues. The junction had 10 bases not matched to a gene; V was cut back by 1 base and J by 7 bases. Germline V gives CDR1 SGHVS, CDR2 FNYEAQ. CDR3 bases: TGTGCCAGCAGCTTAGGATCGGCTAGCGGGGGGGCAGGGACCCAGTACTTC. This encodes CASSLGSASGGAGTQYF.

The rearrangement links TRBV6-1 to TRBJ2-5; 9 bases fit TRBD1. V lost 6 bases to trimming and J lost 5 bases; unmatched junction nucleotides: 4. The V gene's germline CDR1 is MNHNS and CDR2 SASEGT. CDR3 length equals 13 residues. Here the CDR3 DNA reads TGTGCCAGCAGACAGGGGGCGAGGGAGACCCAGTACTTC. This gives the protein CASRQGARETQYF.

The rearrangement joins TRBV7-9 to TRBJ2-3; D is unresolved. The CDR3 length is 14 residues. Trimming stripped 5 bases from V and 2 bases from J, with 11 bases between. Germline values: CDR1 SEHNR, CDR2 FQNEAQ (reference sequence). The CDR3 sequence is CASSPSSSTDTQYF. The DNA of the CDR3 is TGTGCCAGCAGCCCCTCTAGTTCCACAGATACGCAGTATTTT.